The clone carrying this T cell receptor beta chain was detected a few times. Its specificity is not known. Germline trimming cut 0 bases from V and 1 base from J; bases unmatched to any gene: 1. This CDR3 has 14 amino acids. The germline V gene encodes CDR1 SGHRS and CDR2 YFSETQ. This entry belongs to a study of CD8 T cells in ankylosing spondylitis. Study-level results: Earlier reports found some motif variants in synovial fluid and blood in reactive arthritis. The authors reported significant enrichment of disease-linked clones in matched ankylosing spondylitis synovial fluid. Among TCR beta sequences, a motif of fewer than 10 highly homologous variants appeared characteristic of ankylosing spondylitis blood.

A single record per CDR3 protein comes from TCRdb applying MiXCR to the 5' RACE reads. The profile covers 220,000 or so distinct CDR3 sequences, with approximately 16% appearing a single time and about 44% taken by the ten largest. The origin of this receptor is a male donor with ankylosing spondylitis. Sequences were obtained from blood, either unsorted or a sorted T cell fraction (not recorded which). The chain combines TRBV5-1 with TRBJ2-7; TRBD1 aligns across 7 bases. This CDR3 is CASSLVGQSYEQYF. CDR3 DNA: TGCGCCAGCAGCTTGGTGGGACAGTCCTACGAGCAGTACTTC.